These 13 T cell receptor beta chains came from one sample sequenced in a study of blood T cell repertoires in COVID-19. The table came from immunoSEQ multiplex PCR; TCRdb's copy has only in-frame clones and leaves some out. The data show about 350,000 clones, more than 70% seen once. The material sequenced was peripheral blood. The origin of the receptors is a woman aged 55-69 years with COVID-19, enrolled during active disease.

CDR3 nucleotide sequence: TGTGCCAGCAGCCAAGCATGGGCACAGGCAACTAATGAAAAACTGTTTTTT. This encodes CASSQAWAQATNEKLFF. The rearrangement links TRBV4-2 to TRBJ1-4; D might be TRBD1 (5 bases). V was clipped by 1 base and J by 0 bases, with 12 bases between them. Germline loops: CDR1 LGHNA, CDR2 YNFKEQ. This CDR3 is built from 17 residues.

CDR3 nucleotides: TGCAGCGTTGGACAGGGGGGAAAGTGGAATGAAGCTTTCTTT. Protein product: CSVGQGGKWNEAFF. This sequence joins TRBV29-1 and TRBJ1-1; 9 nucleotides agree with TRBD1. Germline V gene data show CDR1 as SQVTM and CDR2 as ANQGSEA. CDR3 length: 14 residues. Trimming took 4 bases from V and 7 from J; bases not matched to a gene: 10.

The chain carries TRBV6-1 and TRBJ2-3; 11 nucleotides agree with TRBD1. Germline V gene sequence: CDR1 MNHNS, CDR2 SASEGT. The V gene end was trimmed by 3 bases and the J gene end by 4 bases; junction bases not matched to a gene: 3. The CDR3 extends over 15 amino acids. For the CDR3, the DNA is TGTGCCAGCAGTGACCCGGACAGGGGGCCAGATACGCAGTATTTT. Amino acid sequence: CASSDPDRGPDTQYF.

V is TRBV18 and J is TRBJ2-3, with TRBD1 identical over 7 bases. V trimming: 6 bases; J trimming: 4 bases; junction bases outside the gene matches: 7. Germline CDR1 and CDR2: KGHSH and LQKENI. This CDR3 region has 14 residues. CDR3 residues: CASSLGQLPDTQYF. The CDR3, as DNA: TGTGCCAGCTCCCTGGGACAGCTACCAGATACGCAGTATTTT.

This clone turned up a few times. The junction departs from the called germline gene at one end, perhaps through a read error. The J gene is TRBJ2-7, the V gene TRBV7-6, with TRBD2 matching 11 bases. This CDR3 comprises 15 residues. The V gene's germline CDR1 is SGHVS and CDR2 FNYEAQ. The CDR3 DNA reads TGTGCCAGCAGCATAGCGGGGGGGCTTTTCTTAGAGCAGTACTTC. It translates to CASSIAGGLFLEQYF.

The chain joins TRBV5-1 to TRBJ2-1, with TRBD2 matching 11 bases. The V gene end was trimmed by 5 bases and the J gene end by 6 bases; junction bases not matched to a gene: 7. The CDR3 contains 15 residues. Germline lookup yields CDR1 SGHRS and CDR2 YFSETQ. This chain's CDR3 is CASRYLAGGGNEQFF. For the CDR3, the DNA is TGCGCCAGCAGGTACCTAGCGGGGGGCGGCAATGAGCAGTTCTTC.

The chain employs TRBV18 and TRBJ2-7; 11 nucleotides align to TRBD1. Germline trimming cut 4 bases from V and 3 bases from J; bases unmatched to any gene: 8. Germline values: CDR1 KGHSH, CDR2 LQKENI. The CDR3 runs 16 residues. The CDR3 coding sequence is TGTGCCAGCTCACTTGGGACAGGGGGGAAATTCTACGAGCAGTACTTC. This translates into CASSLGTGGKFYEQYF.

CDR3 loop: CASSLTGVTEAFF. Written as DNA, the CDR3 is TGTGCCAGCAGCCTGACAGGGGTCACTGAAGCTTTCTTT. This sequence joins TRBV11-2 and TRBJ1-1, with 8 bases lining up with TRBD1. J gave up 4 bases and V 5 bases, and 3 bases lay outside the gene matches. The CDR3 is made up of 13 amino acids. Germline CDR1 and CDR2: SGHAT and FQNNGV.

The gene calls are TRBV6-5 and TRBJ1-4, with TRBD1 identical over 7 bases. CDR3 length: 15 amino acids. Germline V CDR1 and CDR2: MNHEY, SVGAGI. V lost 1 base to trimming and J lost 3 bases; unmatched junction nucleotides: 2. As DNA, the CDR3 is TGTGCCAGCAGTTACTATCAGGGGGCTAATGAAAAACTGTTTTTT. Encoded protein: CASSYYQGANEKLFF.

The chain is built from TRBV4-1 and TRBJ2-5; a possible D gene is TRBD2 (7 bases). CDR3 length equals 19 residues. Germline loops: CDR1 MGHRA, CDR2 YSYEKL. V lost 0 bases and J 5 bases, leaving 25 bases between the germline ends. CDR3 DNA: TGCGCCAGCAGCCAAGATCCCAAGGAGGGGGGGGCTTCGAGGGAGACCCAGTACTTC. It is translated as CASSQDPKEGGASRETQYF.

This chain links TRBV19 with TRBJ2-1; TRBD2 matches 11 bases. The germline V gene encodes CDR1 LNHDA and CDR2 SQIVND (reference sequence). The CDR3 has 17 amino acids. Unmatched junction bases numbered 9, after V lost 4 bases and J lost 4 bases. The CDR3, as DNA: TGTGCCAGTAGTACCGCGAAGCTAGCGGGGGGTTACAATGAGCAGTTCTTC. It encodes CASSTAKLAGGYNEQFF. Supplemented by reference TRBV19 and TRBJ2-1, the full variable domain reads DGGITQSPKYLFRKEGQNVTLSCEQNLNHDAMYWYRQDPGQGLRLIYYSQIVNDFQKGDIAEGYSVSREKKESFPLTVTSAQKNPTAFYLCASSTAKLAGGYNEQFFGPGTRLTVL.

The chain employs TRBV7-9 and TRBJ2-5; TRBD1 agrees at 7 bases. Losses at the gene ends were 4 bases for V and 12 bases for J; bases not matched to a gene: 11. The CDR3 contains 13 residues. In germline, CDR1 is SEHNR, CDR2 FQNEAQ (reference sequence). The CDR3 spells CASSSGQSGVEYF. CDR3 nucleotides: TGTGCCAGCAGCTCGGGACAGTCGGGCGTGGAGTACTTC.

This chain links TRBV9 with TRBJ1-3; 7 nucleotides agree with TRBD1. From germline, CDR1 is SGDLS and CDR2 YYNGEE. The J segment lost 0 bases and the V segment lost 3 bases, leaving 6 bases of the junction unmatched. The CDR3 contains 16 residues. This chain's CDR3 is CASSDRGPDSGNTIYF. For the CDR3, the DNA is TGTGCCAGCAGCGACAGGGGCCCCGACTCTGGAAACACCATATATTTT.